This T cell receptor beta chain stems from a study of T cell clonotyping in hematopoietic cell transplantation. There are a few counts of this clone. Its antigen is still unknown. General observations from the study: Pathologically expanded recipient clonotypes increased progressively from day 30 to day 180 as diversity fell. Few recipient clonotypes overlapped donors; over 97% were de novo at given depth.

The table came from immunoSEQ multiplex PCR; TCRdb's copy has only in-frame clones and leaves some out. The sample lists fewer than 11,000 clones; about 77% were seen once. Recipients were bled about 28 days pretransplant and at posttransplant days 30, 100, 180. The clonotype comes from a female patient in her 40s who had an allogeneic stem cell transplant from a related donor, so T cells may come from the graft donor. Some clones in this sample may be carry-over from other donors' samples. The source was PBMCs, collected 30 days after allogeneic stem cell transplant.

In nucleotides, the CDR3 is TGCGCCAGCAGTTCTAGGGGGTTGTGGGACTATGGCTACACCTTC. Its translation is CASSSRGLWDYGYTF. This chain connects TRBV10-2 to TRBJ1-2; D possibly corresponds to TRBD1 (6 bases). CDR3 size: 15 residues. The V end lost 5 bases, the J end lost 3 bases, and 16 bases lay between the germline ends. The V gene's germline CDR1 is WSHSY and CDR2 SAAADI.